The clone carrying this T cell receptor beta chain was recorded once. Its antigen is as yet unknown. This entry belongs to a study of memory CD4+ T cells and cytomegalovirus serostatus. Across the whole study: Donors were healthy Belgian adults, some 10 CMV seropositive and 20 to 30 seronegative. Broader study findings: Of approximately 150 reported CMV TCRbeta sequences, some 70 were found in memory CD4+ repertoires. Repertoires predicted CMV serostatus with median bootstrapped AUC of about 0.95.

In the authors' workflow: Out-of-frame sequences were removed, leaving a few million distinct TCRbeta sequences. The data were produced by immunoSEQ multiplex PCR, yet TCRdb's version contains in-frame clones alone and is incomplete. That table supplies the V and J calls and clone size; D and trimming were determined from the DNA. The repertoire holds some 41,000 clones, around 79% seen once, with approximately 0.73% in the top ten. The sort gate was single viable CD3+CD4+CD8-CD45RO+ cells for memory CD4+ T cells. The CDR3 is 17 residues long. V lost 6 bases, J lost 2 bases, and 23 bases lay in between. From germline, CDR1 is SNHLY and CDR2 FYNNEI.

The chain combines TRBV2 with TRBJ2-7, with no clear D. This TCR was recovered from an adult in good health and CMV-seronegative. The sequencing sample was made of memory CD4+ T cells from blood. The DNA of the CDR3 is TGTGCCAGCAGACTGGAATCTGGGCGGTATGAGCCCTACGAGCAGTACTTC. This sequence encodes CASRLESGRYEPYEQYF.